In its sample, the clone carrying this TCR beta chain ranks as medium-sized. Antigen: not known. The data belong to a study of type 1 regulatory T cells. Background on the study: T-allo10 is an in vitro-generated, Tr1-enriched CD4 T cell product specific for alloantigen.

TCRdb independently ran MiXCR on the reads; one entry per CDR3 protein. The sample gives 3,200 or so distinct CDR3 sequences, around 8% of which show up once; around 6% is in the top ten. Losses at the gene ends were 4 bases for V and 5 bases for J; bases not matched to a gene: 10. The CDR3 consists of 16 residues. Germline CDR1 is SGHRS and CDR2 is YFSETQ. This clonotype was sampled from a human donor in good health. The rearrangement links TRBV5-1 to TRBJ2-1; the match to TRBD2 covers 9 bases. The sequencing sample was made of cultured T cells, either the whole culture or a sorted T cell fraction (not recorded which). The CDR3 region has the DNA TGCGCCAGCAGCCGAACTGGACTAGCGTTCGACAATGAGCAGTTCTTC. Translating gives CASSRTGLAFDNEQFF.